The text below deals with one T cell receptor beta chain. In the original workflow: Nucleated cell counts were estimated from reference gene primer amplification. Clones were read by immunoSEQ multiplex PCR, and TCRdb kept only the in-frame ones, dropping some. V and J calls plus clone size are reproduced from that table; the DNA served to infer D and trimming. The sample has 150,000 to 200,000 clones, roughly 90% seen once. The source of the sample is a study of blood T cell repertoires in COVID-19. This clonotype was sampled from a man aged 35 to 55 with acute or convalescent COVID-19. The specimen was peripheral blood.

As DNA, the CDR3 is TGCGCCAGCAGCTTGGACTCTGGTGCTCTAGGGGTAGCAGATACGCAGTATTTT. Amino acids: CASSLDSGALGVADTQYF. The V gene is TRBV5-1, the J gene TRBJ2-3; D perhaps matches TRBD1 (5 bases). Germline loops: CDR1 SGHRS, CDR2 YFSETQ. The length of the CDR3 is 18 residues. With 0 bases removed from V and 4 bases from J, the gap between germline ends came to 21 bases.